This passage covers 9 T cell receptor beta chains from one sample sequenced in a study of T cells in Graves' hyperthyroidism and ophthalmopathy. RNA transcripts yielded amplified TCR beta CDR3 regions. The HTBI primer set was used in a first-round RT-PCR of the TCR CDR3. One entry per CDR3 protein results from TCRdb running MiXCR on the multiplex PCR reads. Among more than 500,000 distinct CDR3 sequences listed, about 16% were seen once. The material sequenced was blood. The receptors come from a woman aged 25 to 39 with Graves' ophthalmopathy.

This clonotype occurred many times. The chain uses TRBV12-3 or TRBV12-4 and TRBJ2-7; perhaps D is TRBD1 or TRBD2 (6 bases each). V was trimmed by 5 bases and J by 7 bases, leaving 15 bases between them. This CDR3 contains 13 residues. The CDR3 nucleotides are TGTGCCAGCAGTGGGACATTTGCGGGAGAGCAGTACTTC. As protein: CASSGTFAGEQYF.

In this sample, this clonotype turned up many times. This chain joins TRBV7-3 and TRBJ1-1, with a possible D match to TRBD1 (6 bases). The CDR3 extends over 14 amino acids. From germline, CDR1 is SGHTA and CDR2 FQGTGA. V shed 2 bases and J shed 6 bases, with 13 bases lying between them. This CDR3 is CASSLGGLGAEAFF. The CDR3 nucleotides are TGTGCCAGCAGCTTAGGGGGGCTTGGTGCTGAAGCTTTCTTT.

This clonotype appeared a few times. CDR3 region: CSAVRGGNTEAFF. Here the CDR3 DNA reads TGCAGTGCCGTAAGGGGAGGAAACACTGAAGCTTTCTTT. The V call is TRBV20-1, the J call TRBJ1-1, with a possible D match to TRBD1 (5 bases). The CDR3 covers 13 residues. CDR1 is DFQATT, CDR2 SNEGSKA, per germline (reference sequence). V was cut by 6 bases and J by 2 bases, with 13 bases left in between.

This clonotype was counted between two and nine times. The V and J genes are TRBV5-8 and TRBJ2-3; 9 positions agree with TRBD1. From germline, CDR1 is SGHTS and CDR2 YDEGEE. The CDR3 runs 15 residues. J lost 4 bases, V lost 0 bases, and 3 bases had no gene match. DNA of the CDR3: TGTGCCAGCAGCTTGGGACAGGGGGAAGCAGATACGCAGTATTTT. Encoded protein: CASSLGQGEADTQYF.

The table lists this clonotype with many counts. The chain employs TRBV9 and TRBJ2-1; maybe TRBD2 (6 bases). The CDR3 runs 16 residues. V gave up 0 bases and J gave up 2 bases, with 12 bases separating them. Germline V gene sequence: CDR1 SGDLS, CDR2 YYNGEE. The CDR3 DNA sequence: TGTGCCAGCAGCGTAGGGGCGGGAACCGCCTACAATGAGCAGTTCTTC. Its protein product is CASSVGAGTAYNEQFF.

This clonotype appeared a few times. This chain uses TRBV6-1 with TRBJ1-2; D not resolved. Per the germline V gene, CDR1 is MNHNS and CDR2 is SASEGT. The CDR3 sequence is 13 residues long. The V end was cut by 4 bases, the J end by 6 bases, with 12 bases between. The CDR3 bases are TGTGCCAGCAGTGTAGGCGGGATTGATGGCTACACCTTC. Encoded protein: CASSVGGIDGYTF.

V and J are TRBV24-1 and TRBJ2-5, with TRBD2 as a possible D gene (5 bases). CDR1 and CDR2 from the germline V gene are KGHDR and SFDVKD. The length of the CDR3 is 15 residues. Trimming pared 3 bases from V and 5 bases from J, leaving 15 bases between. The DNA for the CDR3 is TGTGCCACCAGTGATCTGGGCCACGGGGTTGAGACCCAGTACTTC. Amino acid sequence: CATSDLGHGVETQYF.

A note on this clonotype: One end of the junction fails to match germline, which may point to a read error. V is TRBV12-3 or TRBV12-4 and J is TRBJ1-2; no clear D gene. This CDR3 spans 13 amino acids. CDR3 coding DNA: TGTGCCAGCAGTTTTACGGCTGGCTATGGCCACACCTTC. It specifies CASSFTAGYGHTF.

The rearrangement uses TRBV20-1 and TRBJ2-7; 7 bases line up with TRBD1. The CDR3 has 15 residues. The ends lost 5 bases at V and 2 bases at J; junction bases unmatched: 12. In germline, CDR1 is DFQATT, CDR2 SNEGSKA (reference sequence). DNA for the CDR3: TGCAGTGCTGAGCAGGGACAGAGATCTGCCTACGAGCAGTACTTC. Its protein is CSAEQGQRSAYEQYF.